Below, one T cell receptor (beta chain) is given with its context. The record originates from a study of shared clonotypes between healthy human individuals. Across the study: Samples came from two female and three male donors aged 18 to 49.

Sequencing was performed with immunoSEQ multiplex PCR; in TCRdb, only in-frame clones are kept and a portion is missing. The table lists about 820,000 clones, about 92% of them singletons, with about 24% in the top ten. Deletions cut 5 bases from V and 0 bases from J, with 25 bases between. There are 19 residues in the CDR3. Germline CDR1 reads PRHDT; CDR2 reads FYEKMQ (reference sequence). CD45RO-negative, CCR7-selected cells formed the naive CD8 fraction, which excluded terminally differentiated effector memory CD45RA+ cells. The source material was naive CD8+ T cells sorted from blood. This clonotype was obtained from a man aged 30 to 39 in good health. This sequence joins TRBV13 and TRBJ1-1; D is uncertain. CDR3: CASSHSPSPVPNMNTEAFF. In DNA, the CDR3 is TGTGCCAGCAGCCACTCCCCGTCGCCAGTTCCCAACATGAACACTGAAGCTTTCTTT.